This TCR beta chain was documented in a study of shared T cell receptors in the human thymus. Assay used: immunoSEQ multiplex PCR; TCRdb lists only in-frame clones, some missing. The sample holds some 700,000 clones, around 89% seen once. CDR1 is SGHRS and CDR2 is YFSETQ in the germline V gene. This CDR3 comprises 16 residues. The J segment lost 2 bases and the V segment lost 0 bases, leaving 2 bases of the junction unmatched. Concerning this clone: The sample has other DNA sequences that encode this CDR3 too.

The sample was also reused in another study, on human thymus T cells.

Sequencing was carried out using thymocytes. This clonotype was sampled from a boy under three years old with a congenital heart defect. The chain combines TRBV5-1 with TRBJ2-2, with 9 bases matching TRBD2. The CDR3: CASSLGLAENTGELFF. The CDR3 coding sequence is TGCGCCAGCAGCTTGGGACTAGCGGAAAACACCGGGGAGCTGTTTTTT.